The entry below gives a single TCR beta chain sequence along with its context. Other DNA sequences from this sample encode an identical CDR3 as well. The sample is drawn from a study of blood T cell repertoires in COVID-19. Overall study: Nucleic acid was either cDNA or gDNA, and it came from T cells, B-cell-depleted T cells, or PBMCs.

Libraries were prepared by immunoSEQ multiplex PCR; TCRdb keeps only in-frame clonotypes and omits some of them. The table lists about 80,000 clones, around four fifths of them singletons. V was shortened by 4 bases and J by 2 bases, with 8 bases between the two germline ends. This CDR3 has 14 amino acids. Germline loops: CDR1 MDHEN, CDR2 SYDVKM. This rearrangement joins TRBV28 to TRBJ2-2; tentatively, D is TRBD1 (6 bases). The sequence was collected from a man at least 80 years old with active or convalescent COVID-19. Sequencing was carried out using peripheral blood. DNA for the CDR3: TGTGCCAGCAGTTCGGGACAAAACACCGGGGAGCTGTTTTTT. Its protein is CASSSGQNTGELFF.